Detailed here is one T cell receptor beta chain. There are many counts of this clonotype. The specificity of this receptor is unknown. No quality values exist for individual bases; no much larger clone is one base distant. This sample stems from a study of regulatory T cells in long-lasting Graves disease (dated by TCRdb to the early 2020s). Turning to the overall study: In the newly diagnosed Graves' disease group, patients had been taking antithyroid drugs for less than 3 months. TCR sequencing covered some 13 persistent and approximately 20 newly diagnosed Graves' disease patients, around 33 samples in total. Peripheral blood TCR sequencing and RNA sequencing compared persistent Graves' disease patients with newly diagnosed Graves' disease patients. The study was registered as a clinical trial and conducted in China.

Overall study outcomes, separate from this receptor: Persistent Graves' disease patients showed lower TCR Shannon entropy and fewer highly expanded clones than newly diagnosed patients, suggesting clonal expansion. Persistent disease showed preferential use of TRBV28, TRBJ1-2 and TRBJ2-5, whereas newly diagnosed disease favored TRBV20-1 and TRBJ2-1. A larger number of public clonotypes was shared among persistent patients (approximately 3,000) than among newly diagnosed patients (roughly 930). The study examined only peripheral blood because the primary lesion, thyroid tissue, could not be accessed. Sequencing and analysis were limited to the TCR beta chain. The small sample size was acknowledged by the authors as a limitation that may reduce accuracy.

The intended sense of this specimen's time point label: newly diagnosed GD, antithyroid drugs for less than 3 months. For both TCR sequencing and RNA sequencing, RNA was extracted from PBMCs using TRIzol. The diagnosis of Graves' disease was made according to American Thyroid Association guidelines. Patients for the study were recruited at an endocrinology department in Xi'an, China. Each patient gave about 9.1 milliliters of peripheral blood, collected in an EDTA anticoagulant tube. Ficoll Paque Plus density gradient separation was used to isolate PBMCs, and no further T cell sorting was performed. RNA quality was checked with an Agilent 2100 Bioanalyzer and agarose gel, and concentration with a NanoDrop 2000. The germline V gene yields KGHSH for CDR1 and LQKENI for CDR2. Trimming removed 3 bases from V and 1 base from J, leaving 9 bases between the germline ends. Its CDR3 holds 14 amino acids, cysteine through phenylalanine. Only the CDR3 DNA is retained, 42 bases long and in frame from the first base.

Libraries were made using multiplex PCR. The run used an Illumina HiSeq 4000. CDR3 regions were amplified by Arm-PCR with iRepertoire HTBI primers to construct TCR beta libraries. Before sequencing, the PCR products went through gel purification. The authors' pipeline ran thus. A total of fewer than 80 TRBV and more than twelve TRBJ segments were identified across samples and were used for gene usage analysis of CDR3 amino acid clonotypes. Filtered high-quality paired reads were merged into contigs using COPE and FqMerger. BLAST was used to align contigs to the IMGT TRBV, TRBD and TRBJ reference genes, and CDR3 was defined following IMGT. Any clonotype with a frequency above 0.1% was classified as a highly expanded clone. Shannon entropy served as the measure of repertoire diversity, while the Gini coefficient captured V-J evenness. A clonotype was considered public if more than one individual shared it. TCRdb reran the public reads through fastp at Q25 and MiXCR, keeping productive beta chains. When rows share a CDR3 protein, they turn into one entry using the most common DNA and genes. TCRdb's processing, not the study's, gives the V and J calls here. The sample includes about 370,000 distinct CDR3 sequences, with 15% to 18% observed a single time. The top ten constitute approximately 21% of the sample.

The material sequenced was peripheral blood mononuclear cells (PBMCs), taken at new diagnosis, from a patient treated with antithyroid drugs. The rearranged chain carries TRBV18 and TRBJ1-1; the D gene is perhaps TRBD1, from 5 matching bases. The sequence was obtained from a female donor with Graves disease. The DNA sequence is given as TGTGCCAGCTCACCTTTCAGGGAGAACACTGAAGCTTTCTTT. Its amino acids are CASSPFRENTEAFF. Extended through the reference TRBV18 and TRBJ1-1 proteins, this CDR3 yields the full variable domain: NAGVMQNPRHLVRRRGQEARLRCSPMKGHSHVYWYRQLPEEGLKFMVYLQKENIIDESGMPKERFSAEFPKEGPSILRIQQVVRGDSAAYFCASSPFRENTEAFFGQGTRLTVV.